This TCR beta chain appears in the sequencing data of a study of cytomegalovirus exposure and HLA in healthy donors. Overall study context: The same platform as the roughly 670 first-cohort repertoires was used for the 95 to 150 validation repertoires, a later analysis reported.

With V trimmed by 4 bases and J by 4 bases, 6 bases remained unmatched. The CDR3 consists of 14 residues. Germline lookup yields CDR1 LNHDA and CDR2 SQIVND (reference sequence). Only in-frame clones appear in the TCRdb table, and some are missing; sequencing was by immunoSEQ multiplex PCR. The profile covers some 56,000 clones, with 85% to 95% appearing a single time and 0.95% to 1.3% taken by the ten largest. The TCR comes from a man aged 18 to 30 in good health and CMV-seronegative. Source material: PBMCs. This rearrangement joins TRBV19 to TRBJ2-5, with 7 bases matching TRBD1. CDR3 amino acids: CASSTGGLSETQYF. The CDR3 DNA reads TGTGCCAGTAGTACAGGGGGTTTGTCAGAGACCCAGTACTTC.